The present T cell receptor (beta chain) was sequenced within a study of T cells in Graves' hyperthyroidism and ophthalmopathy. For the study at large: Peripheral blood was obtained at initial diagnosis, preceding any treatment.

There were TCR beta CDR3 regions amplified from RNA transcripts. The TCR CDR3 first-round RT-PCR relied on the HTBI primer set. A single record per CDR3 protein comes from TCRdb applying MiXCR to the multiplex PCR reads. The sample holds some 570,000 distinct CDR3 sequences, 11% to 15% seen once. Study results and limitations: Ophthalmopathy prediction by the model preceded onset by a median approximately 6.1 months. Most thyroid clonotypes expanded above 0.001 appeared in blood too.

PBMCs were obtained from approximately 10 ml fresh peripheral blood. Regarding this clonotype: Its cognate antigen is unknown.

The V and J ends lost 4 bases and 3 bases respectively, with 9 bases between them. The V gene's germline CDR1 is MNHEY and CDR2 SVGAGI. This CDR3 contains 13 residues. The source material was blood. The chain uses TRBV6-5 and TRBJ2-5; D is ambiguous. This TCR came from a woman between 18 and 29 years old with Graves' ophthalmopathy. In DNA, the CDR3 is TGTGCCAGCAGTTCTAGGATCGAAGAGACCCAGTACTTC. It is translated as CASSSRIEETQYF.